This TCR beta chain was sequenced for a study of shared clonotypes between healthy human individuals. Naive CD4+ cells were CD45RA-selected; the remaining cells were memory. Between the trimmed V and J ends, which lost 2 bases and 8 bases, there was a span of 13 bases. CDR3 length: 15 residues. Per germline, CDR1 SEHNR and CDR2 FQNEAQ (reference sequence). On this clone itself: Its matching antigen is unknown.

Study-level findings and limits: Sequencing depth was a factor that was expected to affect clonotype sharing among donors.

200 ng DNA, around 30,000 T cell genomes, went into each sorted-subset replicate PCR. Assay used: immunoSEQ multiplex PCR; TCRdb lists only in-frame clones, some missing. The data contain around 2.1 million clones, approximately 95% of them singletons. This chain joins TRBV7-9 and TRBJ1-6; no definite D call. Sequencing was performed on naive CD4+ T cells sorted from blood. Subset denoted: CD45RA+ positively selected. This receptor was identified in a man younger than 35 in good health. This chain's CDR3 is CASSLISLLDSPLHF. Here the CDR3 DNA reads TGTGCCAGCAGCTTAATCTCCCTTTTGGATTCACCCCTCCACTTT.